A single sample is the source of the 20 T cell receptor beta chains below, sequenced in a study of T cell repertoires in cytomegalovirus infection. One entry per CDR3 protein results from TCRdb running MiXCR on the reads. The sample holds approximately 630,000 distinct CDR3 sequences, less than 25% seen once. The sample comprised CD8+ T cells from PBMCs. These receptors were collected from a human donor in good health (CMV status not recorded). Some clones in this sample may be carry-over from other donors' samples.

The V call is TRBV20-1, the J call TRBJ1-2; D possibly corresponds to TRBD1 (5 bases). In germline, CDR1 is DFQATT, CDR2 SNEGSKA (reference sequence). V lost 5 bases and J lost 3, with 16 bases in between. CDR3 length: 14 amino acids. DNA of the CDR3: TGCAGTGCTGGATACAGGACATCCTACTATGGCTACACCTTC. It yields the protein CSAGYRTSYYGYTF.

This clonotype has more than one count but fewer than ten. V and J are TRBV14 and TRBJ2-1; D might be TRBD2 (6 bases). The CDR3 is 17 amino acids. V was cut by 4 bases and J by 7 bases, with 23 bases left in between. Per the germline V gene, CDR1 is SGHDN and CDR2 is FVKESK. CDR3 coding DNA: TGTGCCAGCAGCCTTATCCTTGACTACCTGGGGAGGAATGAGCAGTTCTTC. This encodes CASSLILDYLGRNEQFF.

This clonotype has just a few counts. In DNA form, the CDR3 reads TGCAGCGTCATAGATGGCAATCAGCCCCAGCATTTT. It specifies CSVIDGNQPQHF. This chain uses TRBV29-1 with TRBJ1-5, with D unclear. Trimming took 6 bases from V and 2 from J, leaving 8 bases between them. CDR1 and CDR2 from the germline V gene are SQVTM and ANQGSEA. The CDR3 covers 12 residues.

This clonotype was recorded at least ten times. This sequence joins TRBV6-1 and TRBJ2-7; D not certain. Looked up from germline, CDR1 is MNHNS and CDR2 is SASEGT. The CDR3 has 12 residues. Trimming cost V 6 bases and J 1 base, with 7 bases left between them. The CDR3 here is CASSVGSYEQYF. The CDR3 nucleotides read TGTGCCAGCAGCGTGGGGTCCTACGAGCAGTACTTC.

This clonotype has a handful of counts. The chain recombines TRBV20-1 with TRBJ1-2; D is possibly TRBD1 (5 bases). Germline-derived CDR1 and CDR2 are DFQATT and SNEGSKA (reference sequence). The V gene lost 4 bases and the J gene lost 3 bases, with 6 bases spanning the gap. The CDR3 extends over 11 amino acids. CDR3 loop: CSAIGDYGYTF. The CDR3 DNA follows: TGCAGTGCTATAGGGGACTATGGCTACACCTTC.

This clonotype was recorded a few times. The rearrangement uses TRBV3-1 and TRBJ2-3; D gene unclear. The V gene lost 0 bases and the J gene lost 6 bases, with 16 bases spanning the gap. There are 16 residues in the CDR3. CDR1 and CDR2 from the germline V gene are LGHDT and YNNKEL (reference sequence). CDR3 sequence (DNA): TGTGCCAGCAGCCAAGATGGACCGTGGAACGGGGATACGCAGTATTTT. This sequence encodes CASSQDGPWNGDTQYF.

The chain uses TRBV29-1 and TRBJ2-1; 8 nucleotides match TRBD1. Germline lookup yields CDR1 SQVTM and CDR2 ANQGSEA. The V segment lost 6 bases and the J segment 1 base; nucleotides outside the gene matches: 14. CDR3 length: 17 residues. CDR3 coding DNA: TGCAGCGTGCAGGGGGCAATCGTCCCCATTTCCTACAATGAGCAGTTCTTC. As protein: CSVQGAIVPISYNEQFF.

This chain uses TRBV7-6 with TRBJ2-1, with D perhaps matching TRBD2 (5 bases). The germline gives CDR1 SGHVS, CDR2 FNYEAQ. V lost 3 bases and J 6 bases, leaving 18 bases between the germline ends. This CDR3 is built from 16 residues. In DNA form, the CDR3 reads TGTGCCAGCAGCTTCTCCGTTGGGGTAGAGGGCAATGAGCAGTTCTTC. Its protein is CASSFSVGVEGNEQFF.

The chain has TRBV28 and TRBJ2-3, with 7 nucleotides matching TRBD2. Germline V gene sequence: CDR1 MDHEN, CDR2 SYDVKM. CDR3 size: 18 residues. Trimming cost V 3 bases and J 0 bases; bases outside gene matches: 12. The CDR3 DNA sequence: TGTGCCAGCAGTTTTTATGGGGGGGGGGGATCAAGCACAGATACGCAGTATTTT. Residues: CASSFYGGGGSSTDTQYF.

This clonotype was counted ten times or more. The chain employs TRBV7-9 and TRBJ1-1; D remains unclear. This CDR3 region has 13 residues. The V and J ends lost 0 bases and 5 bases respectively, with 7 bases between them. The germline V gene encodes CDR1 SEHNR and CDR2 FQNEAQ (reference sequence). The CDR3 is CASSLAAGTEAFF. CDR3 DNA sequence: TGTGCCAGCAGCTTAGCGGCTGGGACTGAAGCTTTCTTT.

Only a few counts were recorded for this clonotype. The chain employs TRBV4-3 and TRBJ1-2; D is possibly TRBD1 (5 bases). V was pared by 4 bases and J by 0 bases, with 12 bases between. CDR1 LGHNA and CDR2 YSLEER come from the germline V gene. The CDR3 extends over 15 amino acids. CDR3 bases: TGCGCCAGCAGCCTAGGGACGGACACTAACTATGGCTACACCTTC. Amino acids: CASSLGTDTNYGYTF.

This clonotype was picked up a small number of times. The DNA for the CDR3 is TGTGCTAGTGGTTGGATTAAGATAGGAGGGTCCACCGGGGAGCTGTTTTTT. Residues: CASGWIKIGGSTGELFF. This chain connects TRBV12-5 to TRBJ2-2, with a possible D match to TRBD2 (6 bases). This CDR3 is built from 17 residues. Germline V lookup: CDR1 LGHNT, CDR2 FRNRAP. Trimming took 4 bases from V and 4 from J, leaving 19 bases between them.

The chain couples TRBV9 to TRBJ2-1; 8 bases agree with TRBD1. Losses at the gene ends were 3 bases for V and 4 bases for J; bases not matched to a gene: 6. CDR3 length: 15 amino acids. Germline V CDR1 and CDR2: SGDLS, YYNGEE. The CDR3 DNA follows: TGTGCCAGCAGCGCCACAGGGGGTTTTTACAATGAGCAGTTCTTC. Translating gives CASSATGGFYNEQFF.

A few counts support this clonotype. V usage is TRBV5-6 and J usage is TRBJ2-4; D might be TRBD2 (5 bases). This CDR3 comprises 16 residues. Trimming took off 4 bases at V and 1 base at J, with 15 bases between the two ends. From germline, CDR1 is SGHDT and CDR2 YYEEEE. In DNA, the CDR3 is TGTGCCAGCAGCCCCGGGGTGGTAGGGGCCAAAAACATTCAGTACTTC. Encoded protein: CASSPGVVGAKNIQYF.

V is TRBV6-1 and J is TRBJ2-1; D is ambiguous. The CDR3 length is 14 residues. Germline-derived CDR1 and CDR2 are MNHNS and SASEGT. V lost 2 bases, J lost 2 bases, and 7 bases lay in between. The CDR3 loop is CASSEPSPYNEQFF. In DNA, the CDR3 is TGTGCCAGCAGTGAACCCTCCCCCTACAATGAGCAGTTCTTC.

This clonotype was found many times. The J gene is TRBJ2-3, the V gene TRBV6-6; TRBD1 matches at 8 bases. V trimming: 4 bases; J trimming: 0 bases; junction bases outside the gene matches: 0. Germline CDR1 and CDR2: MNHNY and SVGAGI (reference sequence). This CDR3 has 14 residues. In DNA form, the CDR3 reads TGTGCCAGCAGTTGGACAGGGAGCACAGATACGCAGTATTTT. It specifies CASSWTGSTDTQYF.

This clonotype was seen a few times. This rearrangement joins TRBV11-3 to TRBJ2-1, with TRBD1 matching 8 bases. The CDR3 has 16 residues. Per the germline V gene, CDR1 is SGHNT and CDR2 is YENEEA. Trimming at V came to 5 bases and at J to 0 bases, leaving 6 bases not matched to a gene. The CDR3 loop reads CASSLRQGSSYNEQFF. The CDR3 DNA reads TGTGCCAGCAGCCTCCGACAGGGGAGCTCCTACAATGAGCAGTTCTTC.

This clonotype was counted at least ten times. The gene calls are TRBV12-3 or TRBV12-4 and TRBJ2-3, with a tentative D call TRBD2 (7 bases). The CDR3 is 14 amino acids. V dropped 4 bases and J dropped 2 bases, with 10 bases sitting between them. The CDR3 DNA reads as TGTGCCAGCAGTTCCGGGGGGCCCACAGATACGCAGTATTTT. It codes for CASSSGGPTDTQYF.

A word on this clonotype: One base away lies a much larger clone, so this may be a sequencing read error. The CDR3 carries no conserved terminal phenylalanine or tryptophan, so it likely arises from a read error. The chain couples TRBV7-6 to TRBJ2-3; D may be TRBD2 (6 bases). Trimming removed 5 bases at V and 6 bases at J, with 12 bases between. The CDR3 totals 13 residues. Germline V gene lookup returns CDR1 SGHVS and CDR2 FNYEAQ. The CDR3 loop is CASSGSRGDTQYL. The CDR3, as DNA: TGTGCCAGCAGCGGCAGTCGGGGGGATACGCAGTATCTT.

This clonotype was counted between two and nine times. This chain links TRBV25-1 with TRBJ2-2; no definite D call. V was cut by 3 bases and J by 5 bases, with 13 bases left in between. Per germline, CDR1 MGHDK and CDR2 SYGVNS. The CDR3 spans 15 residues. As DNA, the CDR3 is TGTGCCAGCAGTGACACAAGGAGAAGAACCGGGGAGCTGTTTTTT. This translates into CASSDTRRRTGELFF.